Following are 9 T cell receptor beta chains from one sample sequenced in a study of blood T cell repertoires in COVID-19. Libraries were prepared by immunoSEQ multiplex PCR; TCRdb keeps only in-frame clonotypes and omits some of them. Altogether about 300,000 clones are present, around 84% being singletons, with the ten largest covering around 1.6%. The sequenced sample consisted of peripheral blood. Receptors originate from a human donor with COVID-19, enrolled during active disease. The donor label of this sample is uncertain.

The chain combines TRBV24-1 with TRBJ2-5, with D uncertain. CDR1 and CDR2 (germline): KGHDR, SFDVKD. Trimming cost V 4 bases and J 0 bases, with 14 bases left between them. This CDR3 is built from 16 residues. The CDR3 bases are TGTGCCACCAGTGAGTTAGCAGCGCCCAACCAAGAGACCCAGTACTTC. It is translated as CATSELAAPNQETQYF.

The V call is TRBV28, the J call TRBJ1-5; D is ambiguous. CDR1 is MDHEN and CDR2 is SYDVKM in the germline V gene. V lost 9 bases and J 3 bases, leaving 21 bases between the germline ends. CDR3 length: 16 amino acids. The CDR3 region is CASRAAGEALNQPQHF. The CDR3 DNA reads as TGTGCCAGTCGAGCAGCCGGGGAGGCCCTCAATCAGCCCCAGCATTTT.

This clone was counted once. The chain couples TRBV5-1 to TRBJ2-7, with 7 nucleotides matching TRBD1. Trimming took 0 bases from V and 4 from J; bases not matched to a gene: 1. Germline V gene data show CDR1 as SGHRS and CDR2 as YFSETQ. The CDR3 is 13 residues long. This chain's CDR3 is CASSLGGQYEQYF. The CDR3 DNA sequence: TGCGCCAGCAGCTTGGGGGGACAGTACGAGCAGTACTTC. Using reference TRBV5-1 and TRBJ2-7 for the parts outside the CDR3, the full variable domain is KAGVTQTPRYLIKTRGQQVTLSCSPISGHRSVSWYQQTPGQGLQFLFEYFSETQRNKGNFPGRFSGRQFSNSRSEMNVSTLELGDSALYLCASSLGGQYEQYFGPGTRLTVT.

The rearrangement uses TRBV30 and TRBJ2-7; D unresolved. Germline assignment: CDR1 GTSNPN and CDR2 SVGIG (reference sequence). Between the trimmed V and J ends, which lost 7 bases and 2 bases, there was a span of 9 bases. The CDR3 spans 11 residues. The CDR3 region has the DNA TGTGCCTTTACAGAGACCTACGAGCAGTACTTC. It codes for CAFTETYEQYF.

The J gene is TRBJ1-1, the V gene TRBV19; TRBD1 agrees at 7 bases. V dropped 5 bases and J dropped 1; count of bases not matched to a gene: 13. CDR1 is LNHDA and CDR2 is SQIVND in the germline V gene (reference sequence). The CDR3 contains 17 residues. The DNA of the CDR3 is TGTGCCAGTAGTCCTACCGGGACAGAGTCGGCGAACACTGAAGCTTTCTTT. It is translated as CASSPTGTESANTEAFF.

V is TRBV6-5 and J is TRBJ2-7, with D unresolved. This CDR3 comprises 16 residues. The germline CDR1 and CDR2 sequences are MNHEY and SVGAGI. Trimming took 0 bases from V and 0 from J, leaving 12 bases between them. The CDR3, as DNA: TGTGCCAGCAGTTACTCATCGGTAAGGAGCTCCTACGAGCAGTACTTC. Amino acids: CASSYSSVRSSYEQYF.

This clone was seen a single time. The chain joins TRBV6-5 to TRBJ2-5; D possibly corresponds to TRBD1 (5 bases). The V gene's germline CDR1 is MNHEY and CDR2 SVGAGI. The CDR3 length is 15 residues. Trimming cost V 5 bases and J 3 bases, with 16 bases left between them. CDR3 nucleotides: TGTGCCAGCAGTCGTCTTGGGGCTTTGGAAGAGACCCAGTACTTC. It translates to CASSRLGALEETQYF.

The J gene is TRBJ2-1, the V gene TRBV6-2 or TRBV6-3, with D perhaps matching TRBD2 (5 bases). Germline V gene data show CDR1 as MNHEY and CDR2 as SVGEGT. This CDR3 region has 16 residues. Trimming removed 2 bases at V and 2 bases at J, with 13 bases between. CDR3 protein: CASSYPLERPYNEQFF. In nucleotides, the CDR3 is TGTGCCAGCAGTTACCCCTTAGAGCGGCCCTACAATGAGCAGTTCTTC.

This clone was picked up one time. This rearrangement joins TRBV11-2 to TRBJ1-2, with 7 bases matching TRBD1. V lost 4 bases, J lost 4 bases, and 6 bases stayed unmatched. This CDR3 has 14 residues. Germline V gene lookup returns CDR1 SGHAT and CDR2 FQNNGV. The CDR3 sequence: CASSSLQGGYGYTF. The CDR3 bases are TGTGCCAGCAGCTCTCTCCAGGGGGGCTATGGCTACACCTTC.